This T cell receptor beta chain is drawn from a study of CD8 T cells in Susac syndrome (dated by TCRdb to between 2018 and 2021). A note on the overall study: The study used repertoire sequencing to test whether antigen drove CD8+ T cell activation and differentiation in Susac syndrome.

The study at large found these results: The study acknowledged that relatively few individuals were included in the TCR sequencing and HLA analysis.

Peripheral blood CD8+ and CD4+ T cells from healthy donors, Susac syndrome patients and multiple sclerosis patients were profiled by high-throughput TCR beta sequencing. Healthy donors were age- and sex-matched controls. CD8+ TEMRA cells were enriched by FACS, while bulk CD8+ and CD4+ T cells were purified by magnetic negative isolation. Blood was collected in EDTA tubes and processed within 24 hours, with PBMCs isolated through density gradient centrifugation. PBMCs intended for TCR sequencing were cryopreserved in liquid nitrogen and thawed later in a water bath at 37 degrees C. A purity of at least 90% was achieved for sorted or isolated CD4+, CD8+ and CD8+ TEMRA cells. RNA was extracted using the RNeasy kit, and roughly 0.5 to 1 ug of the RNA was reverse transcribed with random hexamers. The immunoSEQ multiplex PCR assay, covering 54 Vbeta and 13 Jbeta segments, was used to amplify TCR beta CDR3 regions. To correct PCR amplification bias, a synthetic template baseline was used for both primer optimization and computational correction. As for the original processing: Reads were annotated to V, D and J genes according to IMGT and were analyzed with immunoSEQ Analyzer, with only productive sequences retained. Clonality was calculated as one minus the Shannon entropy normalized by log2 of the number of productive unique sequences. For each patient and control, public and private clones were evaluated among the 100 most prevalent clones. Susac-specific clones were defined as absent from healthy and MS cohorts, 800 to 1,200 published viral clones and other ImmuneACCESS disease sequences. TCRdb itself trimmed the public reads at Q25 with fastp, ran MiXCR and retained productive beta chains. CDR3 protein sequences are deduplicated, and each keeps its most common genes and DNA. The V and J calls were not made by the authors but by TCRdb's processing. This sample has roughly 190,000 distinct CDR3 sequences in its table, and about 95% of those were observed once. Of the sample, over 0.08% falls within the top ten clones.

Trimming at the junction amounts to 4 bases on V and 4 bases on J, and the germline ends lie 10 bases apart. Reading the germline V gene (reference sequence) gives CDR1 LGHDT and CDR2 YNNKEL. The cysteine opens and the phenylalanine closes a CDR3 of 13 amino acids. The CDR3 DNA has 39 bases and is translated from base 1. This clonotype was recorded once. This receptor's antigen is unknown. Base quality data are lacking; no much larger clone is found one base away. One read offers little support. The V and J genes are TRBV3-1 and TRBJ2-5; the D gene is possibly TRBD2, with 6 bases matching. The sequence was obtained from a human donor in good health. The sample was CD4+ T cells from PBMCs. The DNA is as follows: TGTGCCAGCAGCCCCTTAGCGGTAGAGACCCAGTACTTC. It codes for CASSPLAVETQYF.